A selection of T cell receptor beta chains follows, all from one sample in a study of blood T cells in healthy people across ages. TCRdb analysed the 5' RACE reads with MiXCR anew, one entry per CDR3 protein. The sample yields roughly 1,100,000 distinct CDR3 sequences, roughly 24% seen once. This sample was shared with a second study, whose subject was T cells of mothers and their children.

Sequenced material: blood. The source of these receptors is a girl aged 2 to 9 in good health. The conserved cysteine and the conserved F or W are not part of the CDR3 here.

V,J,CDR3
TRBV5-1,TRBJ1-2,ASSLPGTAYT
TRBV7-9,TRBJ2-1,ASSSRLAGGPSYNEQF
TRBV14,TRBJ1-4,ASSQRTGFVGGGREKLF
TRBV20-1,TRBJ2-5,SAPRGQGAGETQY
TRBV20-1,TRBJ2-7,SARGTSGSEY
TRBV13,TRBJ2-5,ASSFRIGPNQETQY
TRBV29-1,.,SVAWGSDEQF
TRBV27,TRBJ1-2,ASSSQGVYGYT
TRBV6-5,TRBJ2-7,ASSYTTGTGFHEQY
TRBV20-1,TRBJ2-1,SATGQGAYNEQF
TRBV5-6,TRBJ2-1,ASSLPQREDYEQF
TRBV7-2,TRBJ1-4,ASSLGSGPQDEKLF
TRBV12-3/TRBV12-4,TRBJ2-2,ASSFSGSTTGELF
TRBV2,TRBJ2-1,ASRGLVSGSYNEQF
TRBV9,TRBJ2-7,ASSPSSGGLPGEQY
TRBV10-3,TRBJ2-5,AISEPRETQY
TRBV29-1,TRBJ1-2,SVERTDSVNYGYT
TRBV20-1,TRBJ1-1,SARILRGSMNTEAF
TRBV6-6,TRBJ2-1,VSSPTSGRANEQF
TRBV20-1,TRBJ2-4,SARGLAELAKNIQY
TRBV6-5,TRBJ1-2,ASRRTGTNYGYT
TRBV11-2,TRBJ2-3,ASGLDLRDTQY
TRBV7-8,TRBJ2-7,ASSPRDYQTYEQY
TRBV20-1,TRBJ2-5,SALLVTGGLQETQY
TRBV7-9,TRBJ1-3,ASSSPLTFSGNTIY
TRBV11-2,TRBJ2-4,ASSLDWGPNIQY